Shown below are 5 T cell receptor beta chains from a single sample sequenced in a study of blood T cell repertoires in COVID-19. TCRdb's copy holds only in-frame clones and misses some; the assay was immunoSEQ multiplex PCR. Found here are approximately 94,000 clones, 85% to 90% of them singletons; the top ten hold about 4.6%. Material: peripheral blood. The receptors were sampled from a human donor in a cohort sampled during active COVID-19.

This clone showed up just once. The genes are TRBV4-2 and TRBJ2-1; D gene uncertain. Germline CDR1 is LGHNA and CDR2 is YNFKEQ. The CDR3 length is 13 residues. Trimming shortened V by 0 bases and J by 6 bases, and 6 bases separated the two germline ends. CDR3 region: CASSQDIRNEQFF. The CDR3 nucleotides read TGTGCCAGCAGCCAAGATATTCGCAATGAGCAGTTCTTC.

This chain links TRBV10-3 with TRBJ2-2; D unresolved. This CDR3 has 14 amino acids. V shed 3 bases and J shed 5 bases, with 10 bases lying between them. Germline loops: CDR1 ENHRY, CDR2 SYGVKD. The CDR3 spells CAISELLGTGELFF. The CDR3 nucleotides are TGTGCCATCAGTGAACTACTTGGGACCGGGGAGCTGTTTTTT.

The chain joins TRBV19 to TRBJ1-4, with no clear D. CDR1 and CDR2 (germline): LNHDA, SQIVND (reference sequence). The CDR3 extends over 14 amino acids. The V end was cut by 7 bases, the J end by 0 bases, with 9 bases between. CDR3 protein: CASTPTPTNEKLFF. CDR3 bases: TGTGCCAGTACCCCGACACCAACTAATGAAAAACTGTTTTTT.

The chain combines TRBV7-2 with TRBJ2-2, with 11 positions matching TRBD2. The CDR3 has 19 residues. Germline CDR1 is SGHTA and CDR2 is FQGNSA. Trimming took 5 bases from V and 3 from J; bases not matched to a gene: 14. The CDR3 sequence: CASSQPGLAGALDTGELFF. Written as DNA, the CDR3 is TGTGCCAGCAGCCAACCCGGACTAGCGGGCGCCCTGGACACCGGGGAGCTGTTTTTT.

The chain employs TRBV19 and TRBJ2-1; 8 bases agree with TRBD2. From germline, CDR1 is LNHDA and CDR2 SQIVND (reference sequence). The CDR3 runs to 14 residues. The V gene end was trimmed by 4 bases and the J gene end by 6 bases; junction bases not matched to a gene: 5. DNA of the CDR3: TGTGCCAGTAGTACGGGGCGGGAGGTCAATGAGCAGTTCTTC. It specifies CASSTGREVNEQFF.